This T cell receptor (beta chain) comes out of a study of blood T cell repertoires in COVID-19. Study-level background: The United States, Italy and Spain were the sources of the acute and convalescent COVID-19 samples. PBMCs, B-cell-depleted T cells, or T cells provided the cDNA or gDNA that made up the material.

The J segment lost 4 bases and the V segment lost 7 bases, leaving 4 bases of the junction unmatched. There are 14 residues in the CDR3. CDR1 and CDR2 (germline): LNHDA, SQIVND (reference sequence). Seattle cases were enrolled at active infection and followed longitudinally. Sequencing was performed with immunoSEQ multiplex PCR; in TCRdb, only in-frame clones are kept and a portion is missing. The repertoire has tens of thousands of clones, roughly four fifths of them found once; the top ten carry about 9.4%. This rearrangement joins TRBV19 to TRBJ2-3; 11 nucleotides agree with TRBD2. Input material: peripheral blood. The TCR sequence derives from a man between 45 and 60 years old with COVID-19, enrolled during active disease. The chain's CDR3 is CASMRTSGPDTQYF. The CDR3 DNA reads as TGTGCCAGTATGAGGACTAGCGGGCCAGATACGCAGTATTTT.